A single sample gave rise to the 26 T cell receptor beta chains below, sequenced in a study of OX40 agonist ivuxolimab in advanced cancers. Profiled with immunoSEQ multiplex PCR; TCRdb holds only in-frame clones, not every one. The data contain tens of thousands of clones, about 80% of them seen just once; the ten biggest clones take up 20% to 25%. This specimen consisted of CD4+ or CD8+ T cells sorted from blood, obtained in a trial of the OX40 agonist ivuxolimab. All receptors derive from an adult with an advanced solid tumor such as melanoma, head and neck, liver or kidney cancer.

This sequence joins TRBV6-6 and TRBJ1-2, with 7 bases matching TRBD1. The CDR3 sequence is 14 residues long. Per the germline V gene, CDR1 is MNHNY and CDR2 is SVGAGI (reference sequence). Unmatched junction bases numbered 15, after V lost 9 bases and J lost 8 bases. CDR3: CASRDLQGSWGYTF. CDR3 bases: TGTGCCAGTAGGGACTTACAGGGGTCGTGGGGCTACACCTTC.

The table lists this clone with a count of one. The J gene is TRBJ2-7, the V gene TRBV14, with 7 bases identical to TRBD1. Germline V gene sequence: CDR1 SGHDN, CDR2 FVKESK. The CDR3 loop spans 13 amino acids. CDR3 in amino acids: CASSASRQGEEYV. The DNA for the CDR3 is TGTGCCAGCAGCGCGAGCCGACAGGGCGAGGAGTACGTC.

This clone was seen only once. This chain links TRBV2 with TRBJ1-2; D is ambiguous. CDR1 is SNHLY, CDR2 FYNNEI, per germline. Trimming left V 7 bases short and J 1 base short, with 10 bases between. The CDR3 is made up of 13 amino acids. The CDR3 sequence: CASTWRGNYGYTF. Here the CDR3 DNA reads TGTGCCAGCACCTGGCGGGGTAACTATGGCTACACCTTC. The complete variable domain, with remaining parts taken from reference TRBV2 and TRBJ1-2, reads EPEVTQTPSHQVTQMGQEVILRCVPISNHLYFYWYRQILGQKVEFLVSFYNNEISEKSEIFDDQFSVERPDGSNFTLKIRSTKLEDSAMYFCASTWRGNYGYTFGSGTRLTVV.

J is TRBJ2-7 and V is TRBV10-3; 15 bases fit TRBD2. After removal of 6 bases from V and 6 bases from J, the junction contained 18 bases not matched to a gene. This CDR3 is built from 19 residues. Germline CDR1 ENHRY, CDR2 SYGVKD. The DNA for the CDR3 is TGTGCCATCAGAAAAGGACTAGCGGGGGGGCAAAATAATCTGGGCGAGCAGTACTTC. It specifies CAIRKGLAGGQNNLGEQYF.

This clone occurred a few times. The V and J genes are TRBV7-9 and TRBJ2-7, with a possible D match to TRBD1 (6 bases). CDR1 and CDR2 (germline): SEHNR, FQNEAQ (reference sequence). The CDR3 consists of 16 residues. Trimming took off 1 base at V and 7 bases at J, with 20 bases between the two ends. The CDR3 loop reads CASSLDAGTNLLEQYF. In DNA form, the CDR3 reads TGTGCCAGCAGCTTAGACGCCGGGACAAATCTTTTGGAGCAGTACTTC.

V usage is TRBV15 and J usage is TRBJ2-5, with 9 bases that match TRBD1. This CDR3 comprises 15 residues. Germline V gene data show CDR1 as LNHNV and CDR2 as YYDKDF (reference sequence). With 5 bases clipped from V and 2 bases from J, the junction kept 6 bases outside the gene matches. The CDR3 sequence: CATSAQQGAQETQYF. CDR3 bases: TGTGCCACCAGCGCACAACAGGGGGCGCAAGAGACCCAGTACTTC.

CDR3 DNA: TGTGCCAGCAGCTTACGCCGGGACTCATGCAATCAGCCCCAGCATTTT. This encodes CASSLRRDSCNQPQHF. The chain employs TRBV7-9 and TRBJ1-5, with D possibly being TRBD1 (5 bases). The CDR3 extends over 16 amino acids. Deletions cut 2 bases from V and 2 bases from J, with 13 bases between. CDR1 is SEHNR, CDR2 FQNEAQ, per germline (reference sequence).

The CDR3 loop is CASSTRDRGLGYTF. DNA of the CDR3: TGTGCCAGCAGCACCAGGGACAGGGGGCTCGGCTACACCTTC. The rearrangement joins TRBV27 to TRBJ1-2, with 12 bases that match TRBD1. The junction had 7 bases not matched to a gene; V was cut back by 6 bases and J by 8 bases. Germline V gene sequence: CDR1 MNHEY, CDR2 SMNVEV (reference sequence). The CDR3 consists of 14 residues.

This rearrangement joins TRBV5-1 to TRBJ2-7, with 9 bases matching TRBD1. The ends lost 2 bases at V and 3 bases at J; junction bases unmatched: 3. The CDR3 is 14 residues long. Germline V lookup: CDR1 SGHRS, CDR2 YFSETQ. This chain's CDR3 is CASSLTTGGYEQYV. The DNA of the CDR3 is TGCGCCAGCAGCTTAACGACAGGGGGCTACGAGCAGTACGTC.

In its sample, this clone ranks as medium-sized. The chain employs TRBV5-4 and TRBJ2-5, with a weak D call TRBD1 (5 bases). CDR1 and CDR2 (germline): SGHNT, YYREEE (reference sequence). Trimming cost V 1 base and J 4 bases, with 11 bases left between them. The CDR3 spans 14 residues. Here the CDR3 DNA reads TGTGCCAGCAGCTTGAGGGGAACAATAGAGACCCAGTACTTC. Protein sequence: CASSLRGTIETQYF.

CDR3 sequence reads: CAWRMDVGYYNEQFF. As DNA, the CDR3 is TGTGCCTGGAGAATGGATGTAGGGTACTACAATGAGCAGTTCTTC. The chain is built from TRBV30 and TRBJ2-1; no reliable D call. The CDR3 totals 15 residues. The V gene's germline CDR1 is GTSNPN and CDR2 SVGIG (reference sequence). V was clipped by 3 bases and J by 3 bases, with 15 bases between them.

This clone was counted once. The rearrangement joins TRBV20-1 to TRBJ1-1, with TRBD1 as a possible D gene (5 bases). Trimming removed 5 bases at V and 8 bases at J, with 12 bases between. Germline V gene data show CDR1 as DFQATT and CDR2 as SNEGSKA (reference sequence). This CDR3 comprises 11 residues. The CDR3 nucleotides are TGCAGTGCTCACGGGACGGGCGAAGCTTTCTTT. Its protein is CSAHGTGEAFF.

This clone was counted only a few times. The chain joins TRBV6-6 to TRBJ1-2; 7 bases align to TRBD1. Per the germline V gene, CDR1 is MNHNY and CDR2 is SVGAGI (reference sequence). This CDR3 comprises 11 residues. V trimming: 10 bases; J trimming: 3 bases; junction bases outside the gene matches: 2. The CDR3 DNA sequence: TGTGCCACCCAGGGGGACTATGGCTACACCTTC. This codes for CATQGDYGYTF.

The genes are TRBV6-1 and TRBJ1-4; 7 bases fit TRBD1. CDR1 and CDR2 (germline): MNHNS, SASEGT. V lost 6 bases, J lost 0 bases, and 4 bases stayed unmatched. The CDR3 runs 15 residues. CDR3 residues: CASRQGYATNEKLFF. Here the CDR3 DNA reads TGTGCCAGCAGACAGGGGTATGCAACTAATGAAAAACTGTTTTTT.

The rearrangement joins TRBV25-1 to TRBJ1-1; weak D call: TRBD1 (5 bases). The CDR3 contains 15 residues. Trimming removed 5 bases at V and 1 base at J, with 14 bases between. Per germline, CDR1 MGHDK and CDR2 SYGVNS. Written as DNA, the CDR3 is TGTGCCAGCAGTCCCATCCGGGGCACGAACACTGAAGCTTTCTTT. Amino acid sequence: CASSPIRGTNTEAFF.

The rearrangement links TRBV28 to TRBJ2-3; 11 bases fit TRBD2. CDR1 MDHEN and CDR2 SYDVKM come from the germline V gene. The CDR3 totals 16 residues. Trimming cost V 5 bases and J 4 bases; bases outside gene matches: 8. CDR3 in amino acids: CASSPIAGGRADTQYF. The CDR3 DNA follows: TGTGCCAGCAGTCCTATAGCGGGGGGGCGAGCAGATACGCAGTATTTT.

Comment on this clone: The sample contains more than one DNA sequence encoding this CDR3. The chain uses TRBV5-1 and TRBJ2-7; 8 positions agree with TRBD1. Germline V gives CDR1 SGHRS, CDR2 YFSETQ. Trimming took 3 bases from V and 3 from J; bases not matched to a gene: 5. This CDR3 is built from 14 residues. Written as DNA, the CDR3 is TGCGCCAGCAGCTCTGGACAGGGTAGCTACGAGCAGTACTTC. It specifies CASSSGQGSYEQYF.

The chain joins TRBV20-1 to TRBJ1-1; no clear D. Trimming cost V 5 bases and J 7 bases, with 11 bases left between them. The CDR3 is 11 residues long. The germline V gene encodes CDR1 DFQATT and CDR2 SNEGSKA (reference sequence). CDR3 DNA sequence: TGCAGTGCTCCCACGGACCGTGAAGCTTTCTTT. Protein product: CSAPTDREAFF.

This clone qualifies as medium-sized (0.01 to 0.1%). The chain is built from TRBV9 and TRBJ1-1, with a weak D call TRBD1 (5 bases). CDR3 length equals 13 residues. Germline V gene lookup returns CDR1 SGDLS and CDR2 YYNGEE. Trimming removed 0 bases from V and 6 bases from J, with 9 bases in between. The CDR3, as DNA: TGTGCCAGCAGCGTAGTTCAGGGAGCTGAAGCTTTCTTT. Encoded protein: CASSVVQGAEAFF. Supplemented by reference TRBV9 and TRBJ1-1, the full variable domain reads DSGVTQTPKHLITATGQRVTLRCSPRSGDLSVYWYQQSLDQGLQFLIQYYNGEERAKGNILERFSAQQFPDLHSELNLSSLELGDSALYFCASSVVQGAEAFFGQGTRLTVV.

This chain links TRBV6-1 with TRBJ1-1; 7 positions match TRBD1. In germline, CDR1 is MNHNS, CDR2 SASEGT. V shed 7 bases, J shed 5 bases, and the junction held 7 bases outside the gene matches. The CDR3 sequence is 13 residues long. CDR3 bases: TGTGCCAGCACTGTCAGGGGGAGAACTGAAGCTTTCTTT. Its translation: CASTVRGRTEAFF.

This clone has only a few counts. The chain employs TRBV6-1 and TRBJ1-1, with a possible D match to TRBD1 (6 bases). CDR3 length: 13 residues. Looked up from germline, CDR1 is MNHNS and CDR2 is SASEGT. Trimming removed 7 bases at V and 4 bases at J, with 13 bases between. CDR3 loop: CASTADSGTEAFF. The CDR3 DNA reads TGTGCCAGCACTGCGGACAGCGGCACTGAAGCTTTCTTT.

The CDR3 sequence is CASSHGTGELFF. The CDR3 region has the DNA TGTGCCAGCAGCCACGGGACCGGGGAGCTGTTTTTT. J is TRBJ2-2 and V is TRBV11-2; D ambiguous. This CDR3 spans 12 amino acids. V was cut by 5 bases and J by 5 bases, with 6 bases left in between. Germline V lookup: CDR1 SGHAT, CDR2 FQNNGV. The full variable domain, completed using reference TRBV11-2 and TRBJ2-2, is EAGVAQSPRYKIIEKRQSVAFWCNPISGHATLYWYQQILGQGPKLLIQFQNNGVVDDSQLPKDRFSAERLKGVDSTLKIQPAKLEDSAVYLCASSHGTGELFFGEGSRLTVL.

The rearrangement joins TRBV4-2 to TRBJ1-4; 8 bases line up with TRBD1. CDR1 is LGHNA, CDR2 YNFKEQ, per germline. This CDR3 is 15 amino acids long. J lost 11 bases, V lost 0 bases, and 8 bases had no gene match. The CDR3 here is CASSQDRTGYRKLFF. In DNA, the CDR3 is TGTGCCAGCAGCCAAGATAGGACAGGGTATAGGAAACTGTTTTTT.

The CDR3 nucleotides are TGCGCCAGCAGCCAATGGGACAGGGAGACCCAGTACTTC. Amino acids: CASSQWDRETQYF. The chain combines TRBV4-1 with TRBJ2-5; TRBD1 matches at 8 bases. Germline V CDR1 and CDR2: MGHRA, YSYEKL. This CDR3 region has 13 residues. V trimming: 2 bases; J trimming: 5 bases; junction bases outside the gene matches: 1.

The genes are TRBV6-1 and TRBJ2-7; no firm D call. The V gene's germline CDR1 is MNHNS and CDR2 SASEGT. The V and J ends lost 5 bases and 5 bases respectively, with 10 bases between them. The CDR3 is made up of 12 amino acids. The CDR3 DNA is TGTGCCAGCAGTTTGTTTTCTGACGAGCAGTACTTC. As protein: CASSLFSDEQYF.

This rearrangement joins TRBV15 to TRBJ1-2; 7 nucleotides line up with TRBD1. The CDR3 spans 13 residues. Germline V gives CDR1 LNHNV, CDR2 YYDKDF (reference sequence). Trimming removed 3 bases from V and 4 bases from J; junction bases left unmatched: 2. Here the CDR3 reads CATSRRDSYGYTF. The CDR3 nucleotides are TGTGCCACCAGCAGGCGGGACAGCTATGGCTACACCTTC.